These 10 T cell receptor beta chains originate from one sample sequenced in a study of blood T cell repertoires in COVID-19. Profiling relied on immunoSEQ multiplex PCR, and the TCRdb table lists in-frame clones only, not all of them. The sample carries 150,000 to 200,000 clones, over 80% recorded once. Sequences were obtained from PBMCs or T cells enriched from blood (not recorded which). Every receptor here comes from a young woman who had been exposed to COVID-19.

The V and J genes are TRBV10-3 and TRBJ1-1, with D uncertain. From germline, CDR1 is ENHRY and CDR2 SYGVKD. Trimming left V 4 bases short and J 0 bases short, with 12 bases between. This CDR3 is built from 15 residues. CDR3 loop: CAISAGNTMNTEAFF. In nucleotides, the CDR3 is TGTGCCATCAGTGCCGGGAATACAATGAACACTGAAGCTTTCTTT.

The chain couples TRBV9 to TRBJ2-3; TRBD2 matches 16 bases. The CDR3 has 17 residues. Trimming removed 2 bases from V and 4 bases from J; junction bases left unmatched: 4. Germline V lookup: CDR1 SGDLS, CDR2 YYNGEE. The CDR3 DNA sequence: TGTGCCAGCAGCGTGGGACTAGCGGGGGGGCCATCAGATACGCAGTATTTT. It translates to CASSVGLAGGPSDTQYF.

The CDR3 DNA is TGTGCCATCAGTGAACGGGACAGGGAGGGGTATGGCTACACCTTC. Translating it yields CAISERDREGYGYTF. The rearrangement uses TRBV10-3 and TRBJ1-2; 9 nucleotides align to TRBD1. The length of the CDR3 is 15 residues. Per germline, CDR1 ENHRY and CDR2 SYGVKD. The V gene end was trimmed by 3 bases and the J gene end by 5 bases; junction bases not matched to a gene: 7.

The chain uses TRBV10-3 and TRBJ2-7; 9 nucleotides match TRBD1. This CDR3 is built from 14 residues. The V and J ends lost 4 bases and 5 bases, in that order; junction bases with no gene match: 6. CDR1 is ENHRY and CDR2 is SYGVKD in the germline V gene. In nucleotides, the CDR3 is TGTGCCATCAGTGCCGGGACAGGGTCCGACGAGCAGTACTTC. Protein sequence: CAISAGTGSDEQYF.

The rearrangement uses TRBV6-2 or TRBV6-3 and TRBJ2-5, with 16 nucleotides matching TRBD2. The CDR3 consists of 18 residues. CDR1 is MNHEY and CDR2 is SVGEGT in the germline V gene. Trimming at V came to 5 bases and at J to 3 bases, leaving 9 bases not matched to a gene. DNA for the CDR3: TGTGCCAGCAGTCGTCCCGGGACTAGCGGGGGGGCCAAAGAGACCCAGTACTTC. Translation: CASSRPGTSGGAKETQYF.

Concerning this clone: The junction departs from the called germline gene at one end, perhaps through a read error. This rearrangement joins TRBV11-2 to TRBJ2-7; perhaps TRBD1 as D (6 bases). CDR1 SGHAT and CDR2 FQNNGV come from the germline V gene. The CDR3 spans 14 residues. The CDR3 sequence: CASSLAPVRDTFNF. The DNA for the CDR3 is TGTGCCAGCAGCTTAGCCCCTGTACGGGACACCTTCAACTTC.

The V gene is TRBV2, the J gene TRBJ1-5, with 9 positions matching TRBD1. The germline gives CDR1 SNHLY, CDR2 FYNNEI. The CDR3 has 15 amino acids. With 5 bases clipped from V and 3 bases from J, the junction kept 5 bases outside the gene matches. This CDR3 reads CASSPGQGPNQPQHF. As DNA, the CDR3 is TGTGCCAGCAGTCCCGGACAGGGGCCCAATCAGCCCCAGCATTTT.

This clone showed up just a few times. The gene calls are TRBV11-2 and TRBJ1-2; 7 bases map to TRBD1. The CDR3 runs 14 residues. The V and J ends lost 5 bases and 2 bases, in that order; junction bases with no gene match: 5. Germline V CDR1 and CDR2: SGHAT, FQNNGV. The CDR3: CASSLLTGNYGYTF. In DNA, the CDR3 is TGTGCCAGCAGCCTTTTGACAGGGAACTATGGCTACACCTTC.

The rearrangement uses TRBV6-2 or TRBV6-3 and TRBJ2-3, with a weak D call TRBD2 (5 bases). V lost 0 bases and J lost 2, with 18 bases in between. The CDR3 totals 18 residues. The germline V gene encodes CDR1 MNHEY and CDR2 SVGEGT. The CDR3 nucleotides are TGTGCCAGCAGTTACTCGATCGGGAATGCAGCGAACACAGATACGCAGTATTTT. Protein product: CASSYSIGNAANTDTQYF.

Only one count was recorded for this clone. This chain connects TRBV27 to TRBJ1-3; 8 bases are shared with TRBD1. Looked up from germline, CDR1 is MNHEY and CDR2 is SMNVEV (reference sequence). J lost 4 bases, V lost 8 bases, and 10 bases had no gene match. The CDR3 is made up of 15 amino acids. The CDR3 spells CASANSGGAGNTIYF. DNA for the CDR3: TGTGCCAGCGCTAACTCAGGGGGCGCGGGAAACACCATATATTTT.